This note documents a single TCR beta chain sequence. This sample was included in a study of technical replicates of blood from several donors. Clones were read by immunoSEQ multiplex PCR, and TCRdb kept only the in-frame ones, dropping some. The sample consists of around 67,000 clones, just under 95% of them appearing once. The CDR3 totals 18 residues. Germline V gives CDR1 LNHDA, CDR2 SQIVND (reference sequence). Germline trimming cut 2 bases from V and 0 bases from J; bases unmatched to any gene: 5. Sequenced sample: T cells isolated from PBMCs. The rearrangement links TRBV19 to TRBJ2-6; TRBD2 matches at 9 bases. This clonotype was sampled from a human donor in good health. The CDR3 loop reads CASSISSGTYSGANVLTF. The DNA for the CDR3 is TGTGCCAGTAGTATATCTAGCGGGACTTACTCTGGGGCCAACGTCCTGACTTTC.